The next 21 T cell receptor beta chains were all read from a single sample in a study of blood T cells in healthy people across ages. The second PCR ran about 6 to 12 cycles with a sample-barcoded 5' primer and J-beta primers. TCRdb independently ran MiXCR on the 5' RACE reads; one entry per CDR3 protein. The table has roughly 1.7 million distinct CDR3 sequences, roughly 32% seen once. The sequenced sample was blood. The receptors derive from a woman in her 30s in good health.

The chain joins TRBV10-1 to TRBJ2-1; possibly TRBD1 for D (6 bases). Between the trimmed V and J ends, which lost 2 bases and 7 bases, there was a span of 15 bases. CDR1 is WNHNN, CDR2 SYGVQD, per germline (reference sequence). This CDR3 contains 15 residues. The CDR3 spells CASSEEGRGENEQFF. In DNA form, the CDR3 reads TGCGCCAGCAGTGAGGAGGGCAGGGGAGAGAATGAGCAGTTCTTC.

This clonotype was detected only once. The chain is built from TRBV11-2 and TRBJ1-2, with TRBD1 as a possible D gene (6 bases). The V end was cut by 0 bases, the J end by 8 bases, with 16 bases between. CDR1 is SGHAT, CDR2 FQNNGV, per germline. CDR3 size: 15 residues. The CDR3 is CASSLEPQGFEGYTF. CDR3 nucleotides: TGTGCCAGCAGCTTAGAGCCGCAGGGGTTTGAAGGCTACACCTTC. Combining the CDR3 with reference TRBV11-2 and TRBJ1-2 gives the whole variable domain EAGVAQSPRYKIIEKRQSVAFWCNPISGHATLYWYQQILGQGPKLLIQFQNNGVVDDSQLPKDRFSAERLKGVDSTLKIQPAKLEDSAVYLCASSLEPQGFEGYTFGSGTRLTVV.

V is TRBV7-9 and J is TRBJ2-3; TRBD2 aligns across 14 bases. This CDR3 contains 20 residues. With 2 bases clipped from V and 2 bases from J, the junction kept 12 bases outside the gene matches. Germline V gene lookup returns CDR1 SEHNR and CDR2 FQNEAQ (reference sequence). The CDR3 here is CASSLRIGGTSGGITDTQYF. DNA for the CDR3: TGTGCCAGCAGCTTAAGGATCGGTGGGACTAGCGGGGGTATCACAGATACGCAGTATTTT.

CDR3: CASSVRGQGYEKLFF. CDR3 in DNA: TGTGCCAGCAGCGTCCGGGGACAGGGGTATGAAAAACTGTTTTTT. This chain links TRBV9 with TRBJ1-4; 10 nucleotides line up with TRBD1. V gave up 2 bases and J gave up 6 bases; unmatched junction bases: 4. This CDR3 comprises 15 residues. CDR1 is SGDLS and CDR2 is YYNGEE in the germline V gene.

V gene TRBV20-1 combines with J gene TRBJ2-1, with D possibly being TRBD1 or TRBD2 (5 bases each). The CDR3 loop spans 16 amino acids. Looked up from germline, CDR1 is DFQATT and CDR2 is SNEGSKA (reference sequence). The germline V and J ends were trimmed by 0 bases and 8 bases, with 20 bases remaining between them. The chain's CDR3 is CSAREGTDPFGYEQFF. The CDR3 DNA is TGCAGTGCTAGAGAGGGGACGGATCCCTTCGGGTATGAGCAGTTCTTC.

The chain carries TRBV5-1 and TRBJ2-3; weak D call: TRBD2 (5 bases). The CDR3 sequence is 13 residues long. Trimming took off 2 bases at V and 6 bases at J, with 10 bases between the two ends. Per germline, CDR1 SGHRS and CDR2 YFSETQ. The CDR3 bases are TGCGCCAGCAGCTTCGGGAATGAGGATACGCAGTATTTT. Amino acid sequence: CASSFGNEDTQYF.

This clonotype was seen repeatedly, ten times or more. The chain carries TRBV7-2 and TRBJ2-3; 10 nucleotides match TRBD2. V lost 3 bases to trimming and J lost 6 bases; unmatched junction nucleotides: 6. The CDR3 is 15 residues long. The germline gives CDR1 SGHTA, CDR2 FQGNSA. DNA for the CDR3: TGTGCCAGCAGCTTGGCTAGCGGGAGTGTGGATACGCAGTATTTT. Residues: CASSLASGSVDTQYF. The full variable domain, in which reference TRBV7-2 and TRBJ2-3 provide the parts outside the CDR3, is GAGVSQSPSNKVTEKGKDVELRCDPISGHTALYWYRQSLGQGLEFLIYFQGNSAPDKSGLPSDRFSAERTGGSVSTLTIQRTQQEDSAVYLCASSLASGSVDTQYFGPGTRLTVL.

The chain combines TRBV6-2 or TRBV6-3 with TRBJ1-2; no clear D. With 5 bases removed from V and 10 bases from J, the gap between germline ends came to 14 bases. In germline, CDR1 is MNHEY, CDR2 SVGEGT. The CDR3 sequence is 12 residues long. The CDR3 nucleotides read TGTGCCAGCAGTACCCCGGCCCGATCCTACACCTTC. Residues: CASSTPARSYTF.

The chain joins TRBV4-2 to TRBJ2-1, with 8 positions matching TRBD2. CDR3 size: 16 residues. The V segment lost 0 bases and the J segment 4 bases; nucleotides outside the gene matches: 5. Per the germline V gene, CDR1 is LGHNA and CDR2 is YNFKEQ. Here the CDR3 DNA reads TGTGCCAGCAGCCAAGATGGCGCGGGGGGATACAATGAGCAGTTCTTC. It codes for CASSQDGAGGYNEQFF.

Here the CDR3 DNA reads TGTGCCAGCAGCTTGGGAGGACAGGGGCCATACTCCTACGAGCAGTACTTC. Its translation is CASSLGGQGPYSYEQYF. The chain joins TRBV5-6 to TRBJ2-7; 9 bases are shared with TRBD1. The junction had 7 bases not matched to a gene; V was cut back by 0 bases and J by 0 bases. The CDR3 is made up of 17 amino acids. CDR1 SGHDT and CDR2 YYEEEE come from the germline V gene.

This clonotype occurred a few times. The V gene is TRBV11-2, the J gene TRBJ2-3, with 10 positions matching TRBD2. Germline lookup yields CDR1 SGHAT and CDR2 FQNNGV. CDR3 length: 17 amino acids. With V trimmed by 4 bases and J by 2 bases, 9 bases remained unmatched. The CDR3: CASSSALSGRNTDTQYF. Here the CDR3 DNA reads TGTGCCAGCAGCTCCGCCCTTAGCGGGAGGAACACAGATACGCAGTATTTT.

This clonotype was seen many times. The CDR3 nucleotides are TGCAGCGTTGAATACCCAGGGGGGTGGTATGGCTACACCTTC. It encodes CSVEYPGGWYGYTF. The chain links TRBV29-1 to TRBJ1-2, with TRBD1 matching over 7 bases. With V trimmed by 2 bases and J by 5 bases, 8 bases remained unmatched. CDR1 is SQVTM and CDR2 is ANQGSEA in the germline V gene. This CDR3 is 14 amino acids long.

In this sample, this clonotype turned up many times. This chain joins TRBV7-9 and TRBJ2-3; tentative D call: TRBD2 (5 bases). Trimming cost V 3 bases and J 4 bases, with 11 bases left between them. CDR3 length equals 14 residues. Germline values: CDR1 SEHNR, CDR2 FQNEAQ (reference sequence). In nucleotides, the CDR3 is TGTGCCAGCAGCTTCGGGGTAGTCGCAGATACGCAGTATTTT. Translated: CASSFGVVADTQYF.

The gene calls are TRBV20-1 and TRBJ1-2; D is uncertain. The CDR3 contains 14 residues. Per germline, CDR1 DFQATT and CDR2 SNEGSKA (reference sequence). The V gene lost 3 bases and the J gene lost 8 bases, with 19 bases spanning the gap. This CDR3 reads CSASLAHEVRGYTF. The CDR3 nucleotides are TGCAGTGCTAGTCTCGCACATGAAGTGAGGGGCTACACCTTC.

This clonotype was observed many times. The CDR3 sequence: CAIRPSDRYNEQFF. The CDR3 DNA follows: TGTGCCATCAGGCCCTCGGACAGGTACAATGAGCAGTTCTTC. The chain employs TRBV10-3 and TRBJ2-1; 7 bases agree with TRBD1. The CDR3 loop spans 14 amino acids. J gave up 4 bases and V 6 bases, and 6 bases lay outside the gene matches. CDR1 is ENHRY, CDR2 SYGVKD, per germline.

This clonotype showed up many times. J is TRBJ1-2 and V is TRBV7-9; the D gene is possibly TRBD1 (5 bases). The germline V gene encodes CDR1 SEHNR and CDR2 FQNEAQ (reference sequence). Trimming pared 5 bases from V and 0 bases from J, leaving 16 bases between. The CDR3 length is 16 residues. Written as DNA, the CDR3 is TGTGCCAGCAGCCCTACTCTGGGACTCACTAACTATGGCTACACCTTC. It codes for CASSPTLGLTNYGYTF.

The chain is built from TRBV29-1 and TRBJ2-2; the D gene is possibly TRBD2 (6 bases). Germline loops: CDR1 SQVTM, CDR2 ANQGSEA. The V end lost 7 bases, the J end lost 4 bases, and 16 bases lay between the germline ends. CDR3 length: 14 amino acids. The CDR3 sequence: CSAGGGAGTGELFF. The CDR3 DNA is TGCAGCGCCGGCGGCGGGGCGGGCACCGGGGAGCTGTTTTTT.

In the case of this clonotype: The junction departs from the called germline gene at one end, perhaps through a read error. The chain joins TRBV29-1 to TRBJ2-3; D is possibly TRBD1 or TRBD2 (5 bases each). Germline assignment: CDR1 SQVTM and CDR2 ANQGSEA. The CDR3 extends over 17 amino acids. In DNA, the CDR3 is TGCAGCATTGAAGTTGCAACGGGACGCCTCGGCACAGATACGCAGTATTTT. This sequence encodes CSIEVATGRLGTDTQYF.

The chain carries TRBV20-1 and TRBJ2-7; 8 bases are shared with TRBD1. There are 12 residues in the CDR3. Germline V gives CDR1 DFQATT, CDR2 SNEGSKA (reference sequence). CDR3: CGRGQGGSEQYF. The DNA for the CDR3 is TGCGGTAGAGGACAGGGAGGATCCGAGCAGTACTTC.

V and J are TRBV14 and TRBJ2-1; 7 nucleotides agree with TRBD2. The CDR3 runs to 14 residues. CDR1 is SGHDN and CDR2 is FVKESK in the germline V gene. J lost 7 bases, V lost 4 bases, and 7 bases had no gene match. The CDR3, as DNA: TGTGCCAGCAGCCCAAAAGCGGGAATAAATGAGCAGTTCTTC. Its translation: CASSPKAGINEQFF.

The V and J genes are TRBV5-1 and TRBJ1-4; D is unclear. The CDR3 is 16 residues long. Trimming removed 1 base from V and 3 bases from J, with 13 bases in between. Germline assignment: CDR1 SGHRS and CDR2 YFSETQ. CDR3 loop: CASSLQFGVSNEKLFF. Written as DNA, the CDR3 is TGCGCCAGCAGCTTGCAATTTGGGGTTTCTAATGAAAAACTGTTTTTT.